The 2 T cell receptor beta chains below all came from one sample that was sequenced in a study of radiation and T cells in renal cell carcinoma. Sequencing was performed with immunoSEQ multiplex PCR; in TCRdb, only in-frame clones are kept and a portion is missing. This sample has roughly 49,000 clones; less than 85% occur once, and the top ten carry less than 30%. The time point here: blood 2 weeks post-SBRT. Noted treatment: 15 Gy SBRT to primary tumor, nephrectomy 4 weeks later. The specimen was blood, collected from a patient whose treatment included radiotherapy and nephrectomy. The receptors here all came from an older woman with renal cell carcinoma.

This clone appeared a few times. The chain recombines TRBV5-1 with TRBJ2-7; 10 nucleotides match TRBD2. The J segment lost 5 bases and the V segment lost 8 bases, leaving 4 bases of the junction unmatched. Per the germline V gene, CDR1 is SGHRS and CDR2 is YFSETQ. The CDR3 sequence is 12 residues long. CDR3 nucleotides: TGCGCCAGTGGGACTAGCGAGGACGAGCAGTACTTC. This translates into CASGTSEDEQYF.

The chain couples TRBV2 to TRBJ1-5; D ambiguous. The CDR3 is 13 amino acids. Trimming took 7 bases from V and 0 from J, leaving 7 bases between them. Germline CDR1 and CDR2: SNHLY and FYNNEI. The CDR3 bases are TGTGCCAGCAACGGGGTTAGCAATCAGCCCCAGCATTTT. This codes for CASNGVSNQPQHF.